Listed here are 32 T cell receptor beta chains from one sample, sequenced in a study of OX40 agonist ivuxolimab in advanced cancers. Only in-frame clones appear in the TCRdb table, and some are missing; sequencing was by immunoSEQ multiplex PCR. The profile shows about 42,000 clones, 75% to 90% of them singletons. Sequencing used CD4+ or CD8+ T cells sorted from blood, obtained in a trial of the OX40 agonist ivuxolimab. These receptors originate from an adult with an advanced solid tumor such as melanoma, head and neck, liver or kidney cancer.

The DNA of the CDR3 is TGTGCCAGCAGTCGGTGGGAGGGGATTAACACTGAAGCTTTCTTT. Protein product: CASSRWEGINTEAFF. The chain couples TRBV6-1 to TRBJ1-1; D possibly corresponds to TRBD1 (5 bases). The CDR3 runs to 15 residues. The germline CDR1 and CDR2 sequences are MNHNS and SASEGT. V was shortened by 5 bases and J by 2 bases, with 15 bases between the two germline ends.

This chain links TRBV30 with TRBJ1-2; D is perhaps TRBD1 (5 bases). The ends were cut back, 2 bases at V and 7 bases at J, with 17 bases in the middle. The germline gives CDR1 GTSNPN, CDR2 SVGIG (reference sequence). This CDR3 is built from 14 residues. CDR3 amino acids: CAWSSPGALFGYTF. In DNA, the CDR3 is TGTGCCTGGAGTAGCCCCGGGGCCCTGTTTGGCTACACCTTC.

In DNA form, the CDR3 reads TGTGCCAGCAACCCTTACGGCGGGTACGAGCAGTACTTC. Its protein is CASNPYGGYEQYF. The rearrangement uses TRBV7-8 and TRBJ2-7; possibly TRBD2 for D (5 bases). CDR1 is SGHVS, CDR2 FQNEAQ, per germline. The CDR3 covers 13 residues. Trimming left V 7 bases short and J 4 bases short, with 14 bases between.

This clone was counted once. The V gene is TRBV27, the J gene TRBJ2-7; 7 positions agree with TRBD1. Trimming cost V 7 bases and J 7 bases; bases outside gene matches: 16. The CDR3 extends over 15 amino acids. The germline V gene has CDR1 MNHEY and CDR2 SMNVEV (reference sequence). The CDR3 region is CASKGLGQGEREQYF. CDR3 bases: TGTGCCAGCAAGGGTCTCGGGCAGGGGGAGAGGGAGCAGTACTTC.

This chain connects TRBV30 to TRBJ1-3, with D possibly TRBD1 on 5 matching bases. Trimming removed 2 bases at V and 3 bases at J, with 11 bases between. In germline, CDR1 is GTSNPN, CDR2 SVGIG (reference sequence). This CDR3 is 14 amino acids long. The CDR3 here is CAWSSGTFGNTIYF. The CDR3 DNA sequence: TGTGCCTGGAGTTCCGGGACTTTTGGAAACACCATATATTTT. The complete variable domain, with remaining parts taken from reference TRBV30 and TRBJ1-3, reads SQTIHQWPATLVQPVGSPLSLECTVEGTSNPNLYWYRQAAGRGLQLLFYSVGIGQISSEVPQNLSASRPQDRQFILSSKKLLLSDSGFYLCAWSSGTFGNTIYFGEGSWLTVV.

The V and J genes are TRBV11-2 and TRBJ2-1, with D possibly TRBD1 on 6 matching bases. This CDR3 comprises 13 residues. CDR1 and CDR2 (germline): SGHAT, FQNNGV. Deletions cut 2 bases from V and 12 bases from J, with 14 bases between. The DNA of the CDR3 is TGTGCCAGCAGCTTAAGTTTGGACAGCCTGCAGTTCTTC. Translation gives CASSLSLDSLQFF.

This clone was detected once. In DNA form, the CDR3 reads TGTGCCAGCAGTGGATTAGCGTCGCATACGCAGTATTTT. This encodes CASSGLASHTQYF. The chain is built from TRBV6-1 and TRBJ2-3, with D perhaps matching TRBD2 (5 bases). The CDR3 sequence is 13 residues long. CDR1 is MNHNS and CDR2 is SASEGT in the germline V gene. Trimming took off 4 bases at V and 7 bases at J, with 12 bases between the two ends.

The V gene is TRBV14, the J gene TRBJ1-2; 11 bases fit TRBD1. Looked up from germline, CDR1 is SGHDN and CDR2 is FVKESK. The CDR3 is 15 amino acids. The trim removed 2 bases at V and 2 bases at J, leaving 1 base unmatched. Here the CDR3 reads CASSQRTGGNYGYTF. The CDR3 region has the DNA TGTGCCAGCAGCCAACGGACAGGGGGCAACTATGGCTACACCTTC.

The V call is TRBV18, the J call TRBJ1-2, with 9 bases lining up with TRBD1. The length of the CDR3 is 15 residues. V shed 3 bases and J 4 bases; nucleotides not matched to a gene: 6. Looked up from germline, CDR1 is KGHSH and CDR2 is LQKENI. The DNA of the CDR3 is TGTGCCAGCTCACCCTTGGGGGGACAGGGCTATGGCTACACCTTC. It specifies CASSPLGGQGYGYTF.

The rearrangement uses TRBV14 and TRBJ1-2; D unresolved. This CDR3 region has 13 residues. The germline gives CDR1 SGHDN, CDR2 FVKESK. V lost 2 bases and J 8 bases, leaving 12 bases between the germline ends. The CDR3 reads CASSQRPKSGYTF. CDR3 DNA: TGTGCCAGCAGCCAACGGCCCAAGTCAGGCTACACCTTC.

The genes are TRBV27 and TRBJ2-7; TRBD2 aligns across 8 bases. Germline V lookup: CDR1 MNHEY, CDR2 SMNVEV (reference sequence). The V and J ends lost 7 bases and 0 bases, in that order; junction bases with no gene match: 11. The CDR3 totals 16 residues. CDR3 in amino acids: CASIRPPGGSSYEQYF. The DNA of the CDR3 is TGTGCCAGCATTCGGCCCCCGGGAGGGAGCTCCTACGAGCAGTACTTC.

The chain has TRBV27 and TRBJ1-1; D gene ambiguous. In germline, CDR1 is MNHEY, CDR2 SMNVEV (reference sequence). This CDR3 is built from 15 residues. V was cut by 5 bases and J by 6 bases, with 19 bases left in between. CDR3 sequence: CASSPSAEGWSEAFF. CDR3 bases: TGTGCCAGCAGTCCCTCAGCGGAGGGTTGGTCTGAAGCTTTCTTT.

The chain links TRBV7-2 to TRBJ2-3; D possibly corresponds to TRBD2 (7 bases). The germline V and J ends were trimmed by 4 bases and 1 base, with 24 bases remaining between them. Germline-derived CDR1 and CDR2 are SGHTA and FQGNSA. The CDR3 has 19 residues. CDR3 DNA: TGTGCCAGCAGCTCAAAGGCCGTGGTCGGGGGGCTACGCACAGATACGCAGTATTTT. Its protein product is CASSSKAVVGGLRTDTQYF.

The V and J genes are TRBV19 and TRBJ2-3; TRBD1 is a possible D gene (6 bases). The CDR3 spans 14 residues. Between the trimmed V and J ends, which lost 4 bases and 2 bases, there was a span of 10 bases. From germline, CDR1 is LNHDA and CDR2 SQIVND (reference sequence). The CDR3 DNA sequence: TGTGCCAGTAGTAAGGGACAATCCACAGATACGCAGTATTTT. Encoded protein: CASSKGQSTDTQYF.

This chain joins TRBV10-3 and TRBJ1-3, with TRBD1 as a possible D gene (5 bases). V shed 6 bases and J shed 7 bases, with 19 bases lying between them. Looked up from germline, CDR1 is ENHRY and CDR2 is SYGVKD. CDR3 size: 15 residues. Here the CDR3 DNA reads TGTGCCATCAGCGACAACCCCGGGACGAGGAACACCATATATTTT. Protein product: CAISDNPGTRNTIYF.

The chain uses TRBV28 and TRBJ2-3; D perhaps matches TRBD2 (6 bases). The length of the CDR3 is 15 residues. Germline V CDR1 and CDR2: MDHEN, SYDVKM. Trimming took 9 bases from V and 1 from J, leaving 17 bases between them. CDR3 protein: CASGRKADRTDTQYF. The CDR3 nucleotides are TGTGCCAGTGGGAGGAAGGCTGACCGCACAGATACGCAGTATTTT. Together with reference TRBV28 and TRBJ2-3, the CDR3 gives the full variable domain: DVKVTQSSRYLVKRTGEKVFLECVQDMDHENMFWYRQDPGLGLRLIYFSYDVKMKEKGDIPEGYSVSREKKERFSLILESASTNQTSMYLCASGRKADRTDTQYFGPGTRLTVL.

The chain employs TRBV19 and TRBJ1-1; D gene unclear. There are 15 residues in the CDR3. The V end was cut by 5 bases, the J end by 0 bases, with 13 bases between. Germline CDR1 is LNHDA and CDR2 is SQIVND (reference sequence). CDR3 DNA: TGTGCCAGTAGTGCAGAGGGTGATCTGAACACTGAAGCTTTCTTT. Its protein product is CASSAEGDLNTEAFF.

J is TRBJ1-2 and V is TRBV28; unclear D gene. V was clipped by 6 bases and J by 4 bases, with 15 bases between them. Germline-derived CDR1 and CDR2 are MDHEN and SYDVKM. The CDR3 covers 14 residues. CDR3 nucleotide sequence: TGTGCCAGCAGGCCCGGGTGGCAGAGCTATGGCTACACCTTC. This translates into CASRPGWQSYGYTF.

This chain joins TRBV7-9 and TRBJ2-7; 7 nucleotides agree with TRBD1. The CDR3 contains 14 residues. Trimming at V came to 5 bases and at J to 3 bases, leaving 7 bases not matched to a gene. Germline V gene sequence: CDR1 SEHNR, CDR2 FQNEAQ (reference sequence). The CDR3 sequence: CASSHRDRNYEQYF. CDR3 coding DNA: TGTGCCAGCAGCCACCGGGACAGAAACTACGAGCAGTACTTC.

The chain couples TRBV14 to TRBJ2-1; no firm D call. In germline, CDR1 is SGHDN, CDR2 FVKESK. Trimming pared 5 bases from V and 4 bases from J, leaving 15 bases between. The CDR3 is made up of 15 amino acids. The CDR3: CASSIPGPLYNEQFF. CDR3 DNA: TGTGCCAGCAGCATCCCCGGCCCTCTTTACAATGAGCAGTTCTTC. Looking up the rest from reference TRBV14 and TRBJ2-1 gives the full variable domain: EAGVTQFPSHSVIEKGQTVTLRCDPISGHDNLYWYRRVMGKEIKFLLHFVKESKQDESGMPNNRFLAERTGGTYSTLKVQPAELEDSGVYFCASSIPGPLYNEQFFGPGTRLTVL.

This clone was seen a few times. This chain connects TRBV5-1 to TRBJ2-2; possible D gene TRBD1, 5 bases. The CDR3 loop spans 14 amino acids. V gave up 0 bases and J gave up 5 bases, with 8 bases separating them. Germline assignment: CDR1 SGHRS and CDR2 YFSETQ. CDR3 region: CASSLGQWTGELFF. CDR3 nucleotides: TGCGCCAGCAGCTTGGGACAGTGGACCGGGGAGCTGTTTTTT.

The chain carries TRBV10-2 and TRBJ1-1; 8 bases line up with TRBD1. With 3 bases clipped from V and 1 base from J, the junction kept 4 bases outside the gene matches. The length of the CDR3 is 15 residues. From germline, CDR1 is WSHSY and CDR2 SAAADI. The CDR3, as DNA: TGCGCCAGCAGTGATCACGGGACAGGGAACACTGAAGCTTTCTTT. It specifies CASSDHGTGNTEAFF.

The chain carries TRBV21-1 and TRBJ2-7; the table names TRBD1, a call not compared with the DNA. TRBV21-1 is recorded as a pseudogene. The CDR3 length is 19 residues. In DNA form, the CDR3 reads TGTGCCAGCAGCAAAGGGATCCGGGACAGGGGAAGTTTGGGTTACGAGCAGTACTTC. The encoded protein is CASSKGIRDRGSLGYEQYF.

The chain joins TRBV27 to TRBJ2-7; possible D gene TRBD2, 6 bases. CDR3 size: 16 residues. Per the germline V gene, CDR1 is MNHEY and CDR2 is SMNVEV (reference sequence). V was cut by 1 base and J by 3 bases, with 16 bases left in between. CDR3 in amino acids: CASSLLSRPEGYEQYF. The CDR3, as DNA: TGTGCCAGCAGTTTATTGAGCAGGCCGGAGGGCTACGAGCAGTACTTC.

The chain carries TRBV7-2 and TRBJ2-7; 9 bases map to TRBD1. The V gene's germline CDR1 is SGHTA and CDR2 FQGNSA. Trimming took 0 bases from V and 3 from J; bases not matched to a gene: 3. This CDR3 region has 15 residues. CDR3 region: CASSLADRGFYEQYF. CDR3 DNA: TGTGCCAGCAGCTTAGCCGACAGGGGGTTCTACGAGCAGTACTTC.

The rearrangement uses TRBV9 and TRBJ2-5; D unclear. CDR1 is SGDLS and CDR2 is YYNGEE in the germline V gene. This CDR3 has 14 residues. With 0 bases removed from V and 3 bases from J, the gap between germline ends came to 9 bases. The DNA for the CDR3 is TGTGCCAGCAGCGTAGGTCGCAGAGAAGAGACCCAGTACTTC. It codes for CASSVGRREETQYF.

The chain employs TRBV27 and TRBJ2-5; 7 bases match TRBD1. The J call may be in error: the DNA end matches TRBJ2-7 better. The germline gives CDR1 MNHEY, CDR2 SMNVEV (reference sequence). The CDR3 covers 14 residues. The CDR3 protein is CASSLGQINYEQYF. The DNA for the CDR3 is TGTGCCAGCAGTTTGGGACAGATAAACTACGAGCAGTACTTC.

The rearrangement joins TRBV10-2 to TRBJ1-5; 9 positions agree with TRBD1. This CDR3 comprises 16 residues. Unmatched junction bases numbered 6, after V lost 6 bases and J lost 0 bases. Germline V gives CDR1 WSHSY, CDR2 SAAADI. The CDR3 region has the DNA TGCGCCAGCAGACAGGGGGCGGATGCTAGCAATCAGCCCCAGCATTTT. This encodes CASRQGADASNQPQHF.

The chain is built from TRBV30 and TRBJ1-6; D possibly corresponds to TRBD1 (6 bases). Germline V gene sequence: CDR1 GTSNPN, CDR2 SVGIG (reference sequence). Trimming pared 3 bases from V and 9 bases from J, leaving 15 bases between. The CDR3 runs 14 residues. The CDR3 here is CAWRTGLAVSPLHF. In DNA, the CDR3 is TGTGCCTGGAGAACAGGGTTGGCTGTTTCACCCCTCCACTTT.

The gene calls are TRBV2 and TRBJ1-2; D is unclear. V gave up 1 base and J gave up 5 bases, with 8 bases separating them. This CDR3 has 13 amino acids. Germline values: CDR1 SNHLY, CDR2 FYNNEI. CDR3 bases: TGTGCCAGCAGTGAAGGGGCAGGATATGGCTACACCTTC. It yields the protein CASSEGAGYGYTF.

DNA of the CDR3: TGTGCCAGCAGCGCCACTTTTTCGGCCCAGCATTTT. This sequence encodes CASSATFSAQHF. The gene calls are TRBV7-2 and TRBJ1-5, with no clear D. Germline V gives CDR1 SGHTA, CDR2 FQGNSA. The CDR3 totals 12 residues. V lost 5 bases to trimming and J lost 11 bases, with 13 bases between them. Looking up the rest from reference TRBV7-2 and TRBJ1-5 gives the full variable domain: GAGVSQSPSNKVTEKGKDVELRCDPISGHTALYWYRQSLGQGLEFLIYFQGNSAPDKSGLPSDRFSAERTGGSVSTLTIQRTQQEDSAVYLCASSATFSAQHFGDGTRLSIL.

This chain joins TRBV27 and TRBJ1-1; D perhaps matches TRBD1 (6 bases). CDR1 and CDR2 (germline): MNHEY, SMNVEV (reference sequence). Trimming stripped 0 bases from V and 4 bases from J, with 15 bases between. This CDR3 region has 16 residues. CDR3 sequence reads: CASSLSKRTGSTEAFF. CDR3 nucleotides: TGTGCCAGCAGTTTATCAAAACGAACAGGGTCCACTGAAGCTTTCTTT.